These 9 T cell receptor beta chains were all obtained from the same sample, sequenced in a study of beta chain features in type 1 diabetes. What was sequenced were expressed TCRB transcripts, since all of the isolated RNA had been reverse transcribed. Some clones are missing from TCRdb's copy, which holds only in-frame ones; the method was immunoSEQ multiplex PCR. The table includes under 950,000 clones, 15% to 20% detected once. The sample taken for sequencing was naive CD4+ T cells from blood. These receptor sequences come from a woman aged 18 to 35 in good health.

The V call is TRBV2, the J call TRBJ2-1; D uncertain. Germline V CDR1 and CDR2: SNHLY, FYNNEI. The CDR3 length is 15 residues. The germline V and J ends were trimmed by 4 bases and 3 bases, with 13 bases remaining between them. DNA of the CDR3: TGTGCCAGCAGTGCCGGTTCTGGCAGCTACAATGAGCAGTTCTTC. Its protein is CASSAGSGSYNEQFF.

This clone was seen a few times. The chain joins TRBV18 to TRBJ2-5, with D unclear. V dropped 0 bases and J dropped 5 bases, with 7 bases sitting between them. Germline CDR1 KGHSH, CDR2 LQKENI. The CDR3 loop spans 13 amino acids. CDR3 sequence reads: CASSPPGSETQYF. The DNA of the CDR3 is TGTGCCAGCTCACCACCGGGCAGTGAGACCCAGTACTTC.

The chain joins TRBV7-2 to TRBJ2-3, with 11 positions matching TRBD2. J was trimmed by 6 bases and V by 3 bases; bases with no gene match: 5. The CDR3 is made up of 15 amino acids. CDR1 and CDR2 from the germline V gene are SGHTA and FQGNSA. Here the CDR3 DNA reads TGTGCCAGCAGCTTCATACTAGCGGGAGAGGATACGCAGTATTTT. Translation gives CASSFILAGEDTQYF. Combining the CDR3 with reference TRBV7-2 and TRBJ2-3 gives the whole variable domain GAGVSQSPSNKVTEKGKDVELRCDPISGHTALYWYRQSLGQGLEFLIYFQGNSAPDKSGLPSDRFSAERTGGSVSTLTIQRTQQEDSAVYLCASSFILAGEDTQYFGPGTRLTVL.

The chain couples TRBV27 to TRBJ2-3; the D gene is possibly TRBD1 (5 bases). Germline loops: CDR1 MNHEY, CDR2 SMNVEV (reference sequence). CDR3 length: 16 amino acids. Trimming took 5 bases from V and 4 from J, leaving 19 bases between them. CDR3 loop: CASSHLTAQRPDTQYF. CDR3 bases: TGTGCCAGCAGTCACCTGACAGCCCAACGCCCAGATACGCAGTATTTT.

This clone was picked up a small number of times. The rearrangement joins TRBV4-1 to TRBJ2-4; the match to TRBD2 covers 9 bases. This CDR3 has 17 residues. V shed 2 bases, J shed 0 bases, and the junction held 5 bases outside the gene matches. Germline CDR1 is MGHRA and CDR2 is YSYEKL. CDR3 nucleotides: TGCGCCAGCAGCCAACCCCTAGCGGGAATAGCCAAAAACATTCAGTACTTC. This translates into CASSQPLAGIAKNIQYF.

This clone was detected only a few times. The V gene is TRBV7-9, the J gene TRBJ2-4; 10 bases match TRBD1. Germline CDR1 SEHNR, CDR2 FQNEAQ (reference sequence). This CDR3 has 16 residues. The V segment lost 5 bases and the J segment 0 bases; nucleotides outside the gene matches: 4. CDR3 amino acids: CASSLGQGIAKNIQYF. CDR3 nucleotides: TGTGCCAGCAGCCTGGGACAGGGGATAGCCAAAAACATTCAGTACTTC.

The chain is built from TRBV7-2 and TRBJ2-1; D is possibly TRBD2 (5 bases). The CDR3 has 15 amino acids. Trimming took 0 bases from V and 3 from J, leaving 9 bases between them. The germline V gene encodes CDR1 SGHTA and CDR2 FQGNSA. CDR3 DNA: TGTGCCAGCAGCTTAGCAAAAGCGGACTACAATGAGCAGTTCTTC. The encoded protein is CASSLAKADYNEQFF.

This clone was detected only a few times. The chain uses TRBV6-5 and TRBJ2-7; no reliable D call. Per germline, CDR1 MNHEY and CDR2 SVGAGI. This CDR3 contains 13 residues. V gave up 2 bases and J gave up 6 bases, with 11 bases separating them. DNA of the CDR3: TGTGCCAGCAGTTACGGACCGTGGTCCGAGCAGTACTTC. Protein product: CASSYGPWSEQYF.

The CDR3 nucleotides are TGTGCCAGCAGTTACTCGCGGGTGGCCTATGGCTACACCTTC. Its protein product is CASSYSRVAYGYTF. The chain combines TRBV6-5 with TRBJ1-2; D gene ambiguous. Germline V gene data show CDR1 as MNHEY and CDR2 as SVGAGI. CDR3 length equals 14 residues. The V end was cut by 0 bases, the J end by 4 bases, with 9 bases between.